This TCR beta chain was captured by sequencing in a study of sequential checkpoint blockade in melanoma. At the level of the study: Each arm's sequence ended with maintenance nivolumab.

Repertoires were generated with immunoSEQ multiplex PCR, while TCRdb's copy carries only in-frame clones and drops some. The table includes 25,000 to 30,000 clones, roughly 77% detected once. Noted treatment: randomized to nivolumab then ipilimumab (arm A) or the reverse (arm B). Live CD3+CD8+ CD19− CD56− cells were sorted from PBMCs. This CDR3 has 15 amino acids. Trimming left V 1 base short and J 5 bases short, with 11 bases between. Germline V gives CDR1 SGHVS, CDR2 FQNEAQ. The sequencing used CD8+ T cells sorted from blood (inferred from file names), collected from a patient given nivolumab and ipilimumab in sequence. This receptor was taken from a human donor with melanoma. The chain employs TRBV7-8 and TRBJ2-2; D is possibly TRBD2 (6 bases). The CDR3 protein is CASSLVVRGTGELFF. CDR3 coding DNA: TGTGCCAGCAGCTTAGTGGTTCGGGGGACCGGGGAGCTGTTTTTT. Full variable domain (outside the CDR3, taken from reference TRBV7-8 and TRBJ2-2): GAGVSQSPRYKVAKRGQDVALRCDPISGHVSLFWYQQALGQGPEFLTYFQNEAQLDKSGLPSDRFFAERPEGSVSTLKIQRTQQEDSAVYLCASSLVVRGTGELFFGEGSRLTVL.